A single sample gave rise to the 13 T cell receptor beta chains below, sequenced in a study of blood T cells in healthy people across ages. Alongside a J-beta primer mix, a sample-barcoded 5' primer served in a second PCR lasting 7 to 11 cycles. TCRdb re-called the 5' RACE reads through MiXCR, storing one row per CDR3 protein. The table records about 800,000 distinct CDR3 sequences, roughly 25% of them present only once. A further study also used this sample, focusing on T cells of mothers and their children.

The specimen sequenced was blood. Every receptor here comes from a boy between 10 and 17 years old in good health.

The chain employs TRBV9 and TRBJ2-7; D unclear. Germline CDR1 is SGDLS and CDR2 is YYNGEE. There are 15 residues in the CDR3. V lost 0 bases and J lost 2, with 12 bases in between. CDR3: CASSVEGDLTYEQYF. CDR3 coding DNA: TGTGCCAGCAGCGTAGAAGGTGACTTAACCTACGAGCAGTACTTC.

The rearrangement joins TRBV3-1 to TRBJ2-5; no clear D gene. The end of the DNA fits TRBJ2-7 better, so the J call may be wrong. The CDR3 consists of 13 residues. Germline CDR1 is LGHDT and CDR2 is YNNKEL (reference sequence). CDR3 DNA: TGTGCCAGCAGCCAGAGTGTCGCCTACGAGCAGTACTTC. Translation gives CASSQSVAYEQYF.

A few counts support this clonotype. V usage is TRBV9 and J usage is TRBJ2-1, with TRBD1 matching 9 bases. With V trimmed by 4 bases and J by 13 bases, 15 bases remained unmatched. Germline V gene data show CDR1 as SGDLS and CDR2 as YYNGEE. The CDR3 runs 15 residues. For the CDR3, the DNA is TGTGCCAGCAGCTCGGACAGGGGCCCCGCGATGGCCCAGTTCTTC. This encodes CASSSDRGPAMAQFF.

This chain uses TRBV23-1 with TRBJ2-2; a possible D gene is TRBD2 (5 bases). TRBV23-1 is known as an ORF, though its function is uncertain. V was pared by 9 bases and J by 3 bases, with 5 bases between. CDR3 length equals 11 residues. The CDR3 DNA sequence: TGCGCCAGACTAGACACCGGGGAGCTGTTTTTT. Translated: CARLDTGELFF.

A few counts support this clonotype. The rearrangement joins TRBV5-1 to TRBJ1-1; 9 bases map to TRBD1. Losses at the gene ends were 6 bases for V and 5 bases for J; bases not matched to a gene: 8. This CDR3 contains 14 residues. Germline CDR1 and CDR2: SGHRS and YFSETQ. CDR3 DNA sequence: TGCGCCAGCATTAGGGGACAGGGAGGAACTGAAGCTTTCTTT. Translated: CASIRGQGGTEAFF.

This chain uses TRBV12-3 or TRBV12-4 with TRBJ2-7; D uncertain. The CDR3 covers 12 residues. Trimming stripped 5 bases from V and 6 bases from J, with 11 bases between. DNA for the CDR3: TGTGCCAGCAGTCTCACGATCCGCGAGCAGTACTTC. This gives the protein CASSLTIREQYF.

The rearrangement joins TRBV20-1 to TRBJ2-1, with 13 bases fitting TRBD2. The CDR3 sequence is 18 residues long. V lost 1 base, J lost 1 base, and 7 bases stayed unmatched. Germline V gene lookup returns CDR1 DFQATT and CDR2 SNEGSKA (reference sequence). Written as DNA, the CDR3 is TGCAGTGCTAGAGCCGGGACTAGCGGGGTCGGTTCCTACAATGAGCAGTTCTTC. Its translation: CSARAGTSGVGSYNEQFF.

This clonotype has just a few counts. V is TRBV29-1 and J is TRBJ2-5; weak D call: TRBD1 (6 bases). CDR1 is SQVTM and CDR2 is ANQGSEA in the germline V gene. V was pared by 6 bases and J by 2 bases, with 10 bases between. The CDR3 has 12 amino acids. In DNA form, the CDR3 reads TGCAGCGTGAAACAGGGTCAAGAGACCCAGTACTTC. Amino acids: CSVKQGQETQYF.

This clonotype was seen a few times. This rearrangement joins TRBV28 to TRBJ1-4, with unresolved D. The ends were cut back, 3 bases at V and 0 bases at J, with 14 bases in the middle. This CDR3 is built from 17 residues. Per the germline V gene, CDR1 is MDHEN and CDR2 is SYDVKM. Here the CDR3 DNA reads TGTGCCAGCAGTTTTCGGTCTATAAGTTCAACTAATGAAAAACTGTTTTTT. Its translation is CASSFRSISSTNEKLFF.

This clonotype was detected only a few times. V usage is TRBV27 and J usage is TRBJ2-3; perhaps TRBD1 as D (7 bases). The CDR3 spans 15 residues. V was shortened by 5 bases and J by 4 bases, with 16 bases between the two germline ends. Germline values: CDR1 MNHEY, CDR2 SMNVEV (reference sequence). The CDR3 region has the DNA TGTGCCAGCAGTCCACGACAGGGAGGCCCAGATACGCAGTATTTT. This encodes CASSPRQGGPDTQYF.

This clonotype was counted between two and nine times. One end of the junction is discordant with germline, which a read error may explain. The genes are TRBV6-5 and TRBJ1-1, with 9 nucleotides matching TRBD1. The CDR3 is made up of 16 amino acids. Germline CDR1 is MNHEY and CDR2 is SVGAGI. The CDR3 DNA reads TGTGCCAGCAGTTACCTTCCCCGGGACAGGGCCGCTGAAGCCTTCTTT. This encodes CASSYLPRDRAAEAFF.

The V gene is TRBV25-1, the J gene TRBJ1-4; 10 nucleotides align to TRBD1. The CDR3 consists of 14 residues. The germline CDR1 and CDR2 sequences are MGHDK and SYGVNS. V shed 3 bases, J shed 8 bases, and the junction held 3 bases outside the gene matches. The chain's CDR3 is CASSEGQGQEKLFF. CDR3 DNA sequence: TGTGCCAGCAGTGAGGGACAGGGGCAGGAAAAACTGTTTTTT.

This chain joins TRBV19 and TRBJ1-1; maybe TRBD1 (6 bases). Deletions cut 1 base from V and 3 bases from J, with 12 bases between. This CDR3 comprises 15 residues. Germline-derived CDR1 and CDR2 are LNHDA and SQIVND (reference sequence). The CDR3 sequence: CASSIARTVDTEAFF. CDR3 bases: TGTGCCAGTAGTATAGCCAGGACAGTTGACACTGAAGCTTTCTTT.